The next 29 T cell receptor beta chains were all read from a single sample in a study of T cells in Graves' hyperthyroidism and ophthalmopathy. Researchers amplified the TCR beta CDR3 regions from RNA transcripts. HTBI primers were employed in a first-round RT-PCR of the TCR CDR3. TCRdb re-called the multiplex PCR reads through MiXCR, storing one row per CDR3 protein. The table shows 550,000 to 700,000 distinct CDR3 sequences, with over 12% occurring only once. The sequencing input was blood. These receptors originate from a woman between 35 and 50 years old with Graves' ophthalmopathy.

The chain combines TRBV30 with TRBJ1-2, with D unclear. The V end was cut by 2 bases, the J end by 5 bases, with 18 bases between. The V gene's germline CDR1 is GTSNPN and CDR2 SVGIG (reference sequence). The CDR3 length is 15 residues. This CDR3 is CAWSKVNSLVYGYTF. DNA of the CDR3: TGTGCCTGGAGTAAGGTCAACAGTTTGGTTTATGGCTACACCTTC.

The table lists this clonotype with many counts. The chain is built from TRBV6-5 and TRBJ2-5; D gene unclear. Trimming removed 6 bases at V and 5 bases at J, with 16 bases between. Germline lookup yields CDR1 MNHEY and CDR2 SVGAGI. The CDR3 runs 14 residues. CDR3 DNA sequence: TGTGCCAGCAGCCTGACATTGGGATACGAGACCCAGTACTTC. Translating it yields CASSLTLGYETQYF.

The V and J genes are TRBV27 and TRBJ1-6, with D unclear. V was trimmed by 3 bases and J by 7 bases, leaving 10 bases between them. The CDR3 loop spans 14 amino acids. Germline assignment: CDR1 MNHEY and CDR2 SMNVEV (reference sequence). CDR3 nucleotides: TGTGCCAGCAGTTTTGCCCTCACGAATTCACCCCTCCACTTT. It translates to CASSFALTNSPLHF.

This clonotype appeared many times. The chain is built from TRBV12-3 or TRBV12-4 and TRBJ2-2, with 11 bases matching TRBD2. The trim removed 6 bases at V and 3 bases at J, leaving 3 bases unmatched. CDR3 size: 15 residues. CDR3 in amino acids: CASSPGLADTGELFF. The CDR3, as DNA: TGTGCCAGCAGCCCGGGACTAGCGGACACCGGGGAGCTGTTTTTT.

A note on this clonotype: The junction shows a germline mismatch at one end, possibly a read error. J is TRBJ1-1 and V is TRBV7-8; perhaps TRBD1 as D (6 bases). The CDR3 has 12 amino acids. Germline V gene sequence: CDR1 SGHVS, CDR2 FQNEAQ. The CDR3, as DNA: TGTGCCAGCAGCTTAGTGACAGGACCCGGACCTTTT. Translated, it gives CASSLVTGPGPF.

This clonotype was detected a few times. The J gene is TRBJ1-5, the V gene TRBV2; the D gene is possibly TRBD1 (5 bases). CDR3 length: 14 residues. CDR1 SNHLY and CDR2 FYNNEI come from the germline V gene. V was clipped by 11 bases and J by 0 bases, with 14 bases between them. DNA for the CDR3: TGTGCCTCCAGTGGGGCTAATAGCAATCAGCCCCAGCATTTT. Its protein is CASSGANSNQPQHF.

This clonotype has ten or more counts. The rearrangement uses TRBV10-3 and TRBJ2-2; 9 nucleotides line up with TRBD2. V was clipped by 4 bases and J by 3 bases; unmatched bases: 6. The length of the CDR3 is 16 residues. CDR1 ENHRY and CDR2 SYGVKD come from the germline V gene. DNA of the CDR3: TGTGCCATCAGTGGGACTAGCGCGACCCACACCGGGGAGCTGTTTTTT. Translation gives CAISGTSATHTGELFF.

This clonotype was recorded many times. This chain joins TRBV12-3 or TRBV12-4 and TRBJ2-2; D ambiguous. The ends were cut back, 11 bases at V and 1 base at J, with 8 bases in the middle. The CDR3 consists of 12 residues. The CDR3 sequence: CAGLKNTGELFF. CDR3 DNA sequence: TGTGCCGGCCTCAAGAACACCGGGGAGCTGTTTTTT.

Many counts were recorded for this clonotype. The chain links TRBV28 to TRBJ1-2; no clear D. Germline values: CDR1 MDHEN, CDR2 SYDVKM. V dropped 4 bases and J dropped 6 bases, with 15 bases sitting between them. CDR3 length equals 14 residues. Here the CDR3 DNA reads TGTGCCAGCAGTTCCGCCAGCAAGGGCGATGGCTACACCTTC. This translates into CASSSASKGDGYTF.

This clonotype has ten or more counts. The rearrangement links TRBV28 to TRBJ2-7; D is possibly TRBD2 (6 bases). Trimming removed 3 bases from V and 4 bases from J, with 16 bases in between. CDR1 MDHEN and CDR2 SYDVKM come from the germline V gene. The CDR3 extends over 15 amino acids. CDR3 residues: CASSFWGVGVYEQYF. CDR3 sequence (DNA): TGTGCCAGCAGTTTTTGGGGGGTCGGCGTTTACGAGCAGTACTTC.

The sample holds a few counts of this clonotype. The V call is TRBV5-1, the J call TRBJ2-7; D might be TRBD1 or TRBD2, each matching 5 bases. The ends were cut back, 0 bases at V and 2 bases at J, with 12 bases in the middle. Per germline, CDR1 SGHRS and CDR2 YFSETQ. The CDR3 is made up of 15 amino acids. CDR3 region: CASSLVERGTYEQYF. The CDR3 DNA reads TGCGCCAGCAGCTTGGTAGAGAGGGGAACCTACGAGCAGTACTTC.

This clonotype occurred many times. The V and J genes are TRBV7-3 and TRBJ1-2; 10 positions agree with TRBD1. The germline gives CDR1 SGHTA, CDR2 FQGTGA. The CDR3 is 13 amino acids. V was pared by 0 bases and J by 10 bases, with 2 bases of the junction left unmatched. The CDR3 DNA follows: TGTGCCAGCAGCTTAACGACAGGGGGCGACTACACCTTC. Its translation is CASSLTTGGDYTF.

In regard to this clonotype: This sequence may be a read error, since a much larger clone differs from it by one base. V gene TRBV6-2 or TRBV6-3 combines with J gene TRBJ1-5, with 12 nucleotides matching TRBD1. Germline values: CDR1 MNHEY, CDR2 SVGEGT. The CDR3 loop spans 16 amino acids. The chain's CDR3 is CASTPMGTGGDQLQHF. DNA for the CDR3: TGTGCCAGCACCCCAATGGGGACAGGGGGCGATCAGCTCCAGCATTTT.

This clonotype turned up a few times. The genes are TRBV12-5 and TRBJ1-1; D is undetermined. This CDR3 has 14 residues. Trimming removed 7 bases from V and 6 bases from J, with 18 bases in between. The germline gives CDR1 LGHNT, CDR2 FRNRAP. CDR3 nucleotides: TGTGCTAGTGCCCGGTCGGCGGCAATTCCTGAAGCTTTCTTT. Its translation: CASARSAAIPEAFF.

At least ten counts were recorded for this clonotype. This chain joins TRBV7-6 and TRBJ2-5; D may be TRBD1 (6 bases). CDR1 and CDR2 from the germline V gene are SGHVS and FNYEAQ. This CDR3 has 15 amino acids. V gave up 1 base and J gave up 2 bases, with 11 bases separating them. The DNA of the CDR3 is TGTGCCAGCAGCTTAGGGGGACACCTACAAGAGACCCAGTACTTC. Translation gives CASSLGGHLQETQYF.

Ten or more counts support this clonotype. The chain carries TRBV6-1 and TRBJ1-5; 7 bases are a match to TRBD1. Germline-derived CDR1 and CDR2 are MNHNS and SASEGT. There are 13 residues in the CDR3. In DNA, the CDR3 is TGTGCTTCCTCTGGGACAGTTAATCAGCCCCAGCATTTT. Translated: CASSGTVNQPQHF.

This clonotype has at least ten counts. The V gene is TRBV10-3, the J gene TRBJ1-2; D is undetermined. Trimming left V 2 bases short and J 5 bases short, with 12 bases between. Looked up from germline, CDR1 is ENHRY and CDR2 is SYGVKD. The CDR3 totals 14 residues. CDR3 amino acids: CAISEVPGLYGYTF. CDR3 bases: TGTGCCATCAGTGAGGTCCCAGGATTATATGGCTACACCTTC.

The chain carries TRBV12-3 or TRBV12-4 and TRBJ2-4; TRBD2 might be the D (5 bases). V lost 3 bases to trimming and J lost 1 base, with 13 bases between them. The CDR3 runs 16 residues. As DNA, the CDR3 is TGTGCCAGCAGTTTCGAGGGCAACGGGGCCAAAAACATTCAGTACTTC. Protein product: CASSFEGNGAKNIQYF.

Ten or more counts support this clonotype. In DNA form, the CDR3 reads TGTGCCAGTAGTATTGGAGTAGCGGGAGATGAGCAGTACTTC. It encodes CASSIGVAGDEQYF. This chain links TRBV19 with TRBJ2-7; 9 nucleotides match TRBD2. CDR3 size: 14 residues. V was pared by 3 bases and J by 7 bases, with 7 bases of the junction left unmatched. Germline CDR1 LNHDA, CDR2 SQIVND (reference sequence).

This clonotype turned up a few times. CDR3 DNA sequence: TGTGCCAGCAGTCCCTCCCCGCAGAGGGGTCAGCCCCAGCATTTT. Residues: CASSPSPQRGQPQHF. The J gene is TRBJ1-5, the V gene TRBV12-3 or TRBV12-4; TRBD1 might be the D (5 bases). The V gene lost 5 bases and the J gene lost 6 bases, with 17 bases spanning the gap. The length of the CDR3 is 15 residues.

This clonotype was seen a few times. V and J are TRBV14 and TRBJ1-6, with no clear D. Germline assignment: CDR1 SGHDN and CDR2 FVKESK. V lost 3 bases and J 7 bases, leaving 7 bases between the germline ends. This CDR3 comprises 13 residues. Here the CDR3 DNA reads TGTGCCAGCAGCCACCTTTACAATTCACCCCTCCACTTT. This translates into CASSHLYNSPLHF.

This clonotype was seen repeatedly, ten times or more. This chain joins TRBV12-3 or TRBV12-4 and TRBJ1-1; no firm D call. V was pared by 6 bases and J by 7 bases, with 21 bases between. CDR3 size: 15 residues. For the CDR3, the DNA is TGTGCCAGCAGCGCACCGGCCGGGTATGAGATTGAAGCTTTCTTT. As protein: CASSAPAGYEIEAFF.

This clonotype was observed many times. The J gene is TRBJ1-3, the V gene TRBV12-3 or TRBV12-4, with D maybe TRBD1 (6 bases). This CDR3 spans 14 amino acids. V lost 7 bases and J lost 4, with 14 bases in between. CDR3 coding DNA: TGTGCCAGCAAAACCGGGACACCCGGAAACACCATATATTTT. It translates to CASKTGTPGNTIYF.

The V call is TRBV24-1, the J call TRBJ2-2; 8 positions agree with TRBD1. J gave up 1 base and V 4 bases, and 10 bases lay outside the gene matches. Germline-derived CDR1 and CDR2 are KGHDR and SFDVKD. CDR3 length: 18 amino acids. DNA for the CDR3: TGTGCCACCAGTGACCACCCCCGGACAGGGCTGAACACCGGGGAGCTGTTTTTT. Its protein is CATSDHPRTGLNTGELFF.

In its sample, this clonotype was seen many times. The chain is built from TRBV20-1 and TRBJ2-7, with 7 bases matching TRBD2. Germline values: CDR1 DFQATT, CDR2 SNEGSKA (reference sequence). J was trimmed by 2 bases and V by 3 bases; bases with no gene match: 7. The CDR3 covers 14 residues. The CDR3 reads CSASGGGFAYEQYF. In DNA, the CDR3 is TGCAGTGCTAGTGGGGGAGGGTTCGCCTACGAGCAGTACTTC.

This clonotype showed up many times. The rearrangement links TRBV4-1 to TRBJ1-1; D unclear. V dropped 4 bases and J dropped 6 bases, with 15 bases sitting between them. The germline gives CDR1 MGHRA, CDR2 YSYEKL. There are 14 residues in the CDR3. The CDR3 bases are TGCGCCAGCAGCCCTCCAGGCAAGCCCCCTGAAGCTTTCTTT. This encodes CASSPPGKPPEAFF.

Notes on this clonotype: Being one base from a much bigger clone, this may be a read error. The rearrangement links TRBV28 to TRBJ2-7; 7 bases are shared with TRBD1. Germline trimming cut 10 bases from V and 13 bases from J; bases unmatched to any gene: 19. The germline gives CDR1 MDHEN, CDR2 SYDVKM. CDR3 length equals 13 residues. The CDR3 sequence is CATIGTADPSLYF. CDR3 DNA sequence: TGTGCCACCATTGGGACAGCTGACCCCAGCCTCTACTTC.

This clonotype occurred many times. As DNA, the CDR3 is TGTGCCACCCTTCACAGGGGAGAGATAGCGGGCAACTACGAGCAGTACTTC. Translated, it gives CATLHRGEIAGNYEQYF. V is TRBV15 and J is TRBJ2-7; D possibly uses TRBD1 or TRBD2 (7 bases each). Germline V gives CDR1 LNHNV, CDR2 YYDKDF (reference sequence). The CDR3 is made up of 17 amino acids. V lost 8 bases, J lost 3 bases, and 26 bases lay in between.

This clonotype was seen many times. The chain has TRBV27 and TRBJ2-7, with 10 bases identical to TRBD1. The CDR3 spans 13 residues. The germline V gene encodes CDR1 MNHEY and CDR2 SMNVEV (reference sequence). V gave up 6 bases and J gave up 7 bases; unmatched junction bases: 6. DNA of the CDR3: TGTGCCAGCAGGGGGCGGACAGGGGGAGAGCAGTACTTC. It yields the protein CASRGRTGGEQYF.